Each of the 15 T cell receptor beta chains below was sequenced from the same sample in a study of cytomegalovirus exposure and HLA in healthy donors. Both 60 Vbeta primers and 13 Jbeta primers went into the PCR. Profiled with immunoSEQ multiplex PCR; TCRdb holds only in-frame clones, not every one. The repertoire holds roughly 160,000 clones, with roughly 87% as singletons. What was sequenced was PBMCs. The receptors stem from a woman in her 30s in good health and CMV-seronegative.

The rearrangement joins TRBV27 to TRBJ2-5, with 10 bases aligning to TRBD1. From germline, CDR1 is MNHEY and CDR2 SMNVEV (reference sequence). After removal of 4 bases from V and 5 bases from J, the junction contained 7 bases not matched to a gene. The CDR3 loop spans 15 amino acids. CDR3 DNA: TGTGCCAGCAGTTCGGAGACAGGGGGCGCGGAGACCCAGTACTTC. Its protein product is CASSSETGGAETQYF.

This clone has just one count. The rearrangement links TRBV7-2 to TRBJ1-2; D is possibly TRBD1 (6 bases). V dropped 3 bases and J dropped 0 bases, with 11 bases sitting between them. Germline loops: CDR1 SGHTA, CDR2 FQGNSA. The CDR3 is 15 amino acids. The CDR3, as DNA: TGTGCCAGCAGCTTGGGGGCCGCTTCTAACTATGGCTACACCTTC. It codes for CASSLGAASNYGYTF.

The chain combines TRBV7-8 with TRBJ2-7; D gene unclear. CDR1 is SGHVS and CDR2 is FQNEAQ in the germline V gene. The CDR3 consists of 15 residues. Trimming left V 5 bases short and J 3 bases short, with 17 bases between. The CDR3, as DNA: TGTGCCAGCAGCCTTCAGGATCGTCTTCGCTACGAGCAGTACTTC. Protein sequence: CASSLQDRLRYEQYF.

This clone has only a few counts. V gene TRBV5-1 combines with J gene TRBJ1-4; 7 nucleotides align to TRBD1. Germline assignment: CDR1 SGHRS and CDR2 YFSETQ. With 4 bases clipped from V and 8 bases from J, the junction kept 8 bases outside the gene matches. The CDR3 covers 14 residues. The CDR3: CASSRGQENEKLFF. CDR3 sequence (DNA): TGCGCCAGCAGCCGAGGACAGGAAAACGAAAAACTGTTTTTT.

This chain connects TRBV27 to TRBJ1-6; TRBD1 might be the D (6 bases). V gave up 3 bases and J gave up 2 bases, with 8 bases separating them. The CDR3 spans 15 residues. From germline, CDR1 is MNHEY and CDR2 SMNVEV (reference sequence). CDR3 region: CASSLGHAYNSPLHF. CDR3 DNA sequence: TGTGCCAGCAGTTTGGGACATGCCTATAATTCACCCCTCCACTTT.

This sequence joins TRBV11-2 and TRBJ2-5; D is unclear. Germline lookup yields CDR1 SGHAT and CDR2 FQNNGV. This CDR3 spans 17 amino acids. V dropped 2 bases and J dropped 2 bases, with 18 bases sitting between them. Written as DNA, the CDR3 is TGTGCCAGCAGCTTATCCCCCCACAACCTCAGACAAGAGACCCAGTACTTC. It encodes CASSLSPHNLRQETQYF.

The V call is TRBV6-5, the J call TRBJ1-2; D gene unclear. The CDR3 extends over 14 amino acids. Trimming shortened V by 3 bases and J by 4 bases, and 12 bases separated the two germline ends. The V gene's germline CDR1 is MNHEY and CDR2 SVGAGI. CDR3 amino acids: CASSYGGSSYGYTF. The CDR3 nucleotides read TGTGCCAGCAGTTATGGCGGCAGCAGCTATGGCTACACCTTC.

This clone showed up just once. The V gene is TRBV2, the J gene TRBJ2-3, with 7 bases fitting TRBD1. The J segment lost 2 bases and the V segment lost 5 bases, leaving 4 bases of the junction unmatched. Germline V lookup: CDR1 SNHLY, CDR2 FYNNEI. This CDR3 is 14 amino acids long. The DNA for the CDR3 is TGTGCCAGCAGTAGGGACAGATACACAGATACGCAGTATTTT. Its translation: CASSRDRYTDTQYF.

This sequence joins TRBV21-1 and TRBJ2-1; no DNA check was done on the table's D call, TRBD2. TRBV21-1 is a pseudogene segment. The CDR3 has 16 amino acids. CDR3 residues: CASRLKTGETYNEQFF. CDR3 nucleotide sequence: TGTGCCAGCCGCCTCAAAACGGGGGAAACCTACAATGAGCAGTTCTTC.

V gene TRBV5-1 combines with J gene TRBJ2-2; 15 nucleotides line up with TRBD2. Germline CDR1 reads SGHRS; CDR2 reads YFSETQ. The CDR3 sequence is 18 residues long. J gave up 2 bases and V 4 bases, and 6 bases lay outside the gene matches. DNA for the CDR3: TGCGCCAGCAGCCTGGGACTAGCGGGGGGCCTTAACACCGGGGAGCTGTTTTTT. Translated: CASSLGLAGGLNTGELFF.

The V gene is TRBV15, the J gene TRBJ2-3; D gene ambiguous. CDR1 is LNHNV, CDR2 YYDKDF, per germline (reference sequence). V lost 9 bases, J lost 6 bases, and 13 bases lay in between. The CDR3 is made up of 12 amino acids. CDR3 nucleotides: TGTGCCACTGGGTGGGCCTGGGATACGCAGTATTTT. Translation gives CATGWAWDTQYF.

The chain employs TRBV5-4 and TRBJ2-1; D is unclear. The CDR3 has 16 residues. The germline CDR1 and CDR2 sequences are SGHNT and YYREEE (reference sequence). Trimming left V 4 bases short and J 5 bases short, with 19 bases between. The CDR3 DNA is TGTGCCAGCAGCCCCATTGGGCGAGTTTGGGACAATGAGCAGTTCTTC. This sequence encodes CASSPIGRVWDNEQFF. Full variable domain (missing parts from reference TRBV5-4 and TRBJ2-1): ETGVTQSPTHLIKTRGQQVTLRCSSQSGHNTVSWYQQALGQGPQFIFQYYREEENGRGNFPPRFSGLQFPNYSSELNVNALELDDSALYLCASSPIGRVWDNEQFFGPGTRLTVL.

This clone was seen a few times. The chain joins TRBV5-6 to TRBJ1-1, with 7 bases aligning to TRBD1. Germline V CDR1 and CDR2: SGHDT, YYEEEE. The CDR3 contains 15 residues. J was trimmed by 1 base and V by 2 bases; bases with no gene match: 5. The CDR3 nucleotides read TGTGCCAGCAGCTTCAGGAGGACAGGGAACACTGAAGCTTTCTTT. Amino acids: CASSFRRTGNTEAFF.

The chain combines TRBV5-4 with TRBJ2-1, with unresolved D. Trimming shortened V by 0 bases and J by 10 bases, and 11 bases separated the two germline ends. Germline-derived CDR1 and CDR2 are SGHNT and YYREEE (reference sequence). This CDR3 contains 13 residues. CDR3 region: CASSLGRAGEQFF. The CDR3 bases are TGTGCCAGCAGCTTGGGGCGCGCCGGGGAGCAGTTCTTC.

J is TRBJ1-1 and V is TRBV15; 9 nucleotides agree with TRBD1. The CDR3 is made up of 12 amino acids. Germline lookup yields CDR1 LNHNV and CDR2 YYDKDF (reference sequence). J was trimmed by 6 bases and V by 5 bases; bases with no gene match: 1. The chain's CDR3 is CATSGDRAEAFF. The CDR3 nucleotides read TGTGCCACCAGCGGGGACAGGGCTGAAGCTTTCTTT.